The entry that follows covers one TCR beta chain sequence. What it binds is unknown. Cells designated naive CD8 were CD45RO-negative and were positively selected for CCR7, with terminally differentiated effector memory CD45RA+ cells excluded. Healthy and HIV-negative, the adult donors had no recent acute infections or vaccinations. This entry belongs to a study of shared clonotypes between healthy human individuals. Study context: Each donor's CD8 memory used one plate, CD8 naive two, each CD4 subset three. The study's findings and limits: Relative to memory subsets, naive subsets generally showed larger estimated richness. Sharing across four donors was highest in naive CD4 (roughly 5%) and lowest in memory CD8 (0.4%).

V lost 3 bases to trimming and J lost 2 bases, with 13 bases between them. The CDR3 runs 16 residues. Looked up from germline, CDR1 is MNHEY and CDR2 is SMNVEV (reference sequence). TCRdb's table, derived via immunoSEQ multiplex PCR, lists solely in-frame clones and lacks some. The sample holds some 2.1 million clones; roughly 95% are singletons and the top ten take approximately 1.6%. This clonotype was sampled from a young man in good health. Some clones in this sample may be carry-over from other donors' samples. Sample: naive CD8+ T cells from PBMCs. The chain uses TRBV27 and TRBJ2-2, with unresolved D. The CDR3 nucleotides read TGTGCCAGCAGTTTCCAGGCCCCCATCAACACCGGGGAGCTGTTTTTT. Its translation: CASSFQAPINTGELFF.